The sequence of this T cell receptor beta chain was determined in a study of blood T cells in healthy people across ages. Study at large: Capturing about one barcoded beta molecule per two T cells was achieved by template switching. Study-wide points: Researchers report that TCR beta diversity correlated strongly with naive T cell percentage.

Caucasian, healthy and from Russia, the donors were aged between roughly 6 and 95. Using a J-beta primer mix together with a sample-barcoded 5' primer, a second PCR was run for 7 to 11 cycles. CDR3-containing paired-end reads numbered at least 2.5 million in each sample. MiXCR, applied by TCRdb to the 5' RACE reads, yields one record per CDR3 protein. This sample yields about 670,000 distinct CDR3 sequences, of which around two fifths are seen a single time; 25% to 35% belongs to the top ten. The CDR3 is 15 residues long. Germline V gene data show CDR1 as LGHNA and CDR2 as YNFKEQ. V was trimmed by 3 bases and J by 8 bases, leaving 19 bases between them. A note on this clonotype: No antigen is known for it.

The V call is TRBV4-2, the J call TRBJ1-2, with D maybe TRBD1 (6 bases). The clonotype comes from a man older than 75 in good health. Sequenced input: blood. CDR3 loop: CASSQGEKSGDGYTF. The CDR3 DNA is TGTGCCAGCAGCCAGGGTGAGAAGTCAGGGGACGGCTACACCTTC.